This TCR beta chain derives from a study of memory CD4+ T cells and cytomegalovirus serostatus. Looking at the study overall: Donors were healthy Belgian adults, several CMV seropositive and approximately 23 seronegative. Study-wide results and limits: The CMV-associated TCR signature appears largely within the CD4+ memory repertoire. About two fifths of the roughly 150 known CMV-associated TCRbeta sequences appeared in CD4+ memory.

CDR3 size: 14 residues. Germline assignment: CDR1 MGHRA and CDR2 YSYEKL. V gave up 3 bases and J gave up 7 bases, with 12 bases separating them. The count of this clone is one. Its antigen is not known. Assay used: immunoSEQ multiplex PCR; TCRdb lists only in-frame clones, some missing. The sample contains roughly 45,000 clones, around four fifths of which appear only once. Single viable CD3+CD4+CD8-CD45RO+ cells were sorted as the memory CD4+ T cells. After thawing, CD4+ T cells were positively selected. The TCR was taken from an adult in good health and CMV-seronegative. The sequencing input was memory CD4+ T cells from blood. The V gene is TRBV4-1, the J gene TRBJ2-2; D perhaps matches TRBD1 (5 bases). The CDR3, as DNA: TGCGCCAGCAGCCACGTAGGGGCTGACGGGGAGCTGTTTTTT. Amino acids: CASSHVGADGELFF.